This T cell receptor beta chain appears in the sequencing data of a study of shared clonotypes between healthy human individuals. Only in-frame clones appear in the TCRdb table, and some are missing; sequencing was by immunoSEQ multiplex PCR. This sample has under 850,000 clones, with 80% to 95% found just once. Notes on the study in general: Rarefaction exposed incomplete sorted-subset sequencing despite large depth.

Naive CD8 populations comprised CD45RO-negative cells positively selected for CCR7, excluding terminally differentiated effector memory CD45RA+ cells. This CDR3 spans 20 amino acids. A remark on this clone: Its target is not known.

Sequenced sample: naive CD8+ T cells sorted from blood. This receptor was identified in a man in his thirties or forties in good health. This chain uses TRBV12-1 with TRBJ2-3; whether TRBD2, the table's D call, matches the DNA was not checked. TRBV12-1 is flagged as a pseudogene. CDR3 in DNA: TGTGCCAGCACCTCTCATCGGGCCCAACTTCCAAGGAGGGTATCGGATACGCAGTATTTT. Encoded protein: CASTSHRAQLPRRVSDTQYF.